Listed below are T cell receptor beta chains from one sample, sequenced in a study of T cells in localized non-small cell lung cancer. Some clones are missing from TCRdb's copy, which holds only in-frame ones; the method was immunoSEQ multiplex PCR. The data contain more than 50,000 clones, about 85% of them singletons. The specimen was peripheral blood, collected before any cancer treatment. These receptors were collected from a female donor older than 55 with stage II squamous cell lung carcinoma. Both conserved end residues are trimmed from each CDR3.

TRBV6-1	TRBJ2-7	ASSVEQARYEQY
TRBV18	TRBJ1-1	ASSPRQGGLNTEAF
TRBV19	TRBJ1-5	ASSILGGGGNQPQH
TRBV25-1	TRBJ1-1	ASSEGGRGRFDTEAF
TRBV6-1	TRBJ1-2	ASTEGGIDYGYT
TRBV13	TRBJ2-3	ASSYGGGFTDTQY
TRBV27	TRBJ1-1	ASSRGTLNTEAF
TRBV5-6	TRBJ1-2	ASSSGGIGRGYT
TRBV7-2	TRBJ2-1	ASSFRRVDYNEQF
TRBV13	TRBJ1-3	ASSFRLDSSGNTIY
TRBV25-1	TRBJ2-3	ASSGKLGESTDTQY
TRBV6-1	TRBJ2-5	ASRVVGAAETQY
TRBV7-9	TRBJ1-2	ASIRGAANYGYT
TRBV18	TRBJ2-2	ASSPGTGATGELF
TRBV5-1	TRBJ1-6	ASSSLRDNSPLH
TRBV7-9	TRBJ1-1	ASSLVTEAF
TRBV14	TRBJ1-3	ASSYNRGGNTIY
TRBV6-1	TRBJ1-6	ASSDSPRGNSPLH
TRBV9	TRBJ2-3	ASSVGFSSDTQY
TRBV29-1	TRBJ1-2	SVATGSYGYT
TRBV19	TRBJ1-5	ASTGVTGNQPQH
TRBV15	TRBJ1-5	ATSREGNQPQH
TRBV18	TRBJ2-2	ASSPPTTTGELF
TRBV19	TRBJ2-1	ASRDRGAYNEQF
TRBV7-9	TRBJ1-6	ASSLDPGQGNSPLH
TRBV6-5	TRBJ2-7	ASSYSPSETHEQY
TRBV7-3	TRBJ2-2	ASSLVSINTGELF
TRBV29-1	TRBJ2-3	SAGLAGNQY
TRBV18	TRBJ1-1	ASSRTGETEAF
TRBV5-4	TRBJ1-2	ASSLGGGSTIGYT
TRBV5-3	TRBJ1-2	ARSGPDPATDGYT
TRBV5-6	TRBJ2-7	ASSSLAEGSYEQY
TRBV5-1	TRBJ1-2	ASSLGQGRDYGYT
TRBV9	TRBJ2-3	ASSVTGVLDTQY
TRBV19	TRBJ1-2	ASRAMGQRNYGYT
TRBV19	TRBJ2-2	ASGAGRRSGELF
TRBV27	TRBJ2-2	ASSSLINRDRGMSGELF
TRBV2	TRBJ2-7	ASSRRVSYEQY
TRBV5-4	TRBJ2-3	ASSGGPHEDTQY
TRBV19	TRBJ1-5	ASSTSDRGSQPQH
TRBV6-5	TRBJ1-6	ASSPRQGGSPLH
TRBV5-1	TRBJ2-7	ASSQLTSGGAHEQY
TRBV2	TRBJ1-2	ASTAGRTVPYEGYT
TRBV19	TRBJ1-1	ASSTLGTGAQAF
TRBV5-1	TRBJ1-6	ASSLEGANNSPLH
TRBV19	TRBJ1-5	ASSYRGDGNQPQH
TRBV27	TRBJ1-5	ASRLDSGNQPQH
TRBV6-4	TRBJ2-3	ASSDSDPQY
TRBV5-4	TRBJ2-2	ASSPGLAGLNTGELF
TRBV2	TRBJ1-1	ASSDIQGGTEAF
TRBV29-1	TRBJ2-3	SVGTGPFTDTQY
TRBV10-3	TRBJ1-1	AISESVNTEAF
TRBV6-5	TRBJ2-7	ASSSMFKPYEQY
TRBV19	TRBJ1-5	ASSPGQLYQPQH
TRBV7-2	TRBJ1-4	ASSLRSETEKLF
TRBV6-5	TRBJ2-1	ASSYGGEQF
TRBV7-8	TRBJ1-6	ASSSRQGKSPLH
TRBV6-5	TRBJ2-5	ASSYNSGGETQY